One sample yielded the 31 T cell receptor beta chains listed below, sequenced in a study of control samples from healthy donors and cancer patients. This table comes from immunoSEQ multiplex PCR, and its TCRdb copy is limited to in-frame clones, with some not included. The data hold tens of thousands of clones, with approximately 89% observed a single time. Input material: PBMCs. These receptors all stem from a man aged 60 to 69 with colorectal cancer.

This chain joins TRBV13 and TRBJ1-1; D not resolved. The V end was cut by 8 bases, the J end by 5 bases, with 3 bases between. Germline CDR1 PRHDT, CDR2 FYEKMQ (reference sequence). The CDR3 covers 9 residues. CDR3 loop: CASGTEAFF. The DNA of the CDR3 is TGTGCCAGCGGAACTGAAGCTTTCTTT.

The chain joins TRBV10-3 to TRBJ2-7; D is perhaps TRBD2 (5 bases). The V end lost 8 bases, the J end lost 1 base, and 9 bases lay between the germline ends. Germline CDR1 ENHRY, CDR2 SYGVKD. This CDR3 is built from 12 residues. The CDR3 spells CAIRGASYEQYF. The CDR3 DNA sequence: TGTGCCATCCGGGGAGCGTCCTACGAGCAGTACTTC.

This chain uses TRBV7-2 with TRBJ1-6; D is unresolved. CDR1 is SGHTA and CDR2 is FQGNSA in the germline V gene. The CDR3 runs 15 residues. The V end was cut by 5 bases, the J end by 7 bases, with 15 bases between. CDR3 nucleotides: TGTGCCAGCAGCACTTCCGGACGGGTAAATTCACCCCTCCACTTT. It codes for CASSTSGRVNSPLHF.

The CDR3 protein is CASSFRADTQYF. CDR3 nucleotides: TGTGCCAGCAGTTTTCGGGCAGATACGCAGTATTTT. The chain employs TRBV12-3 or TRBV12-4 and TRBJ2-3; no firm D call. Trimming removed 3 bases at V and 4 bases at J, with 5 bases between. This CDR3 is built from 12 residues.

This clone was detected once. The rearrangement links TRBV11-2 to TRBJ2-3; TRBD2 is a possible D gene (5 bases). Germline CDR1 is SGHAT and CDR2 is FQNNGV. Trimming removed 5 bases at V and 2 bases at J, with 14 bases between. This CDR3 spans 15 amino acids. CDR3: CASSPLLRDTDTQYF. CDR3 sequence (DNA): TGTGCCAGCAGCCCTCTTTTACGGGACACAGATACGCAGTATTTT. Full variable domain (rest looked up from reference TRBV11-2 and TRBJ2-3): EAGVAQSPRYKIIEKRQSVAFWCNPISGHATLYWYQQILGQGPKLLIQFQNNGVVDDSQLPKDRFSAERLKGVDSTLKIQPAKLEDSAVYLCASSPLLRDTDTQYFGPGTRLTVL.

The V and J genes are TRBV6-2 or TRBV6-3 and TRBJ2-2; 7 nucleotides align to TRBD2. The CDR3 runs to 14 residues. The junction had 3 bases not matched to a gene; V was cut back by 5 bases and J by 3 bases. Germline CDR1 MNHEY, CDR2 SVGEGT. CDR3 DNA sequence: TGTGCCAGCAGTCGACTAGCCTACACCGGGGAGCTGTTTTTT. Translating it yields CASSRLAYTGELFF.

As concerns this clone: Additional DNA sequences in this sample encode the identical CDR3. The rearrangement links TRBV6-2 or TRBV6-3 to TRBJ2-7; tentative D call: TRBD2 (5 bases). CDR3 length: 15 amino acids. Germline V gene lookup returns CDR1 MNHEY and CDR2 SVGEGT. Trimming took off 4 bases at V and 2 bases at J, with 15 bases between the two ends. The CDR3 sequence: CASSSNQPGAYEQYF. The CDR3 region has the DNA TGTGCCAGCAGTTCCAACCAACCCGGGGCCTACGAGCAGTACTTC.

This rearrangement joins TRBV23-1 to TRBJ2-5, with 7 bases that match TRBD2. TRBV23-1 is known as an ORF, though its function is uncertain. The CDR3 is 16 amino acids. V gave up 0 bases and J gave up 7 bases; unmatched junction bases: 11. CDR3 coding DNA: TGCGCCAGCAGTCAATCGTGGCGGGGGTATATCAGGACCCAGTACTTC. This sequence encodes CASSQSWRGYIRTQYF.

The genes are TRBV7-3 and TRBJ2-3, with 10 bases that match TRBD2. Trimming at V came to 3 bases and at J to 6 bases, leaving 6 bases not matched to a gene. CDR3 length: 15 amino acids. Germline assignment: CDR1 SGHTA and CDR2 FQGTGA. Here the CDR3 DNA reads TGTGCCAGCAGCTTCGGTACTAGCGGGGTGGATACGCAGTATTTT. It yields the protein CASSFGTSGVDTQYF.

The chain joins TRBV12-3 or TRBV12-4 to TRBJ1-5, with D uncertain. This CDR3 region has 12 residues. Trimming cost V 8 bases and J 5 bases, with 10 bases left between them. The CDR3 DNA sequence: TGTGCCAGCCAGACATCCCATCAGCCCCAGCATTTT. This sequence encodes CASQTSHQPQHF.

The V call is TRBV2, the J call TRBJ2-5; 13 bases agree with TRBD2. Trimming removed 5 bases from V and 5 bases from J; junction bases left unmatched: 8. CDR1 and CDR2 from the germline V gene are SNHLY and FYNNEI. The CDR3 has 16 residues. The CDR3 spells CASSSLAGGLKETQYF. The CDR3 DNA is TGTGCCAGCAGTTCACTAGCGGGGGGGCTAAAGGAGACCCAGTACTTC. Filled out from reference TRBV2 and TRBJ2-5, the complete variable domain reads EPEVTQTPSHQVTQMGQEVILRCVPISNHLYFYWYRQILGQKVEFLVSFYNNEISEKSEIFDDQFSVERPDGSNFTLKIRSTKLEDSAMYFCASSSLAGGLKETQYFGPGTRLLVL.

The chain links TRBV7-9 to TRBJ1-1; D not certain. The V gene lost 4 bases and the J gene lost 5 bases, with 11 bases spanning the gap. This CDR3 spans 13 amino acids. Germline assignment: CDR1 SEHNR and CDR2 FQNEAQ (reference sequence). CDR3 residues: CASSWLGQTEAFF. CDR3 DNA sequence: TGTGCCAGCAGCTGGTTAGGGCAAACTGAAGCTTTCTTT.

V and J are TRBV6-1 and TRBJ1-4; perhaps TRBD1 as D (5 bases). CDR3 length: 17 residues. Trimming pared 4 bases from V and 7 bases from J, leaving 22 bases between. The germline V gene has CDR1 MNHNS and CDR2 SASEGT. Here the CDR3 reads CASSVTGARHAGEKLFF. CDR3 nucleotides: TGTGCCAGCAGTGTCACCGGGGCCCGACATGCGGGTGAAAAACTGTTTTTT.

The chain combines TRBV2 with TRBJ1-1; D is unresolved. This CDR3 is 14 amino acids long. Trimming removed 3 bases at V and 4 bases at J, with 12 bases between. Germline V gives CDR1 SNHLY, CDR2 FYNNEI. This chain's CDR3 is CASSELQGPTEAFF. CDR3 coding DNA: TGTGCCAGCAGTGAGCTTCAAGGGCCCACTGAAGCTTTCTTT.

A note on this clone: The sample has other DNA sequences that encode this CDR3 too. The chain recombines TRBV6-5 with TRBJ2-2; no firm D call. Germline V lookup: CDR1 MNHEY, CDR2 SVGAGI. The CDR3 length is 13 residues. Trimming cost V 2 bases and J 4 bases, with 5 bases left between them. The CDR3 here is CASSYPGTGELFF. As DNA, the CDR3 is TGTGCCAGCAGTTACCCCGGCACCGGGGAGCTGTTTTTT.

The genes are TRBV6-6 and TRBJ2-3, with 7 bases lining up with TRBD2. The CDR3 contains 15 residues. In germline, CDR1 is MNHNY, CDR2 SVGAGI (reference sequence). V shed 0 bases and J 6 bases; nucleotides not matched to a gene: 6. The CDR3 coding sequence is TGTGCCAGCAGTTACTCGATCGGGAGGATGGATACGCAGTATTTT. Translation gives CASSYSIGRMDTQYF.

The chain carries TRBV3-1 (or the pseudogene TRBV3-2) and TRBJ2-2; D gene ambiguous. Germline V gene lookup returns CDR1 LGHDT and CDR2 YNNKEL (reference sequence). This CDR3 is 16 amino acids long. The V gene lost 0 bases and the J gene lost 1 base, with 9 bases spanning the gap. The CDR3 DNA is TGTGCCAGCAGCCAAGATAACACGGTGAACACCGGGGAGCTGTTTTTT. The encoded protein is CASSQDNTVNTGELFF.

The chain employs TRBV5-6 and TRBJ2-7; 8 nucleotides line up with TRBD1. Trimming took 4 bases from V and 6 from J; bases not matched to a gene: 6. Germline V gene data show CDR1 as SGHDT and CDR2 as YYEEEE. The CDR3 covers 13 residues. CDR3 DNA sequence: TGTGCCAGCAGCCCGGGACAGGCTTTCGAGCAGTACTTC. Its translation is CASSPGQAFEQYF.

The chain uses TRBV7-8 and TRBJ1-2; D remains unclear. Germline V gives CDR1 SGHVS, CDR2 FQNEAQ. V was shortened by 1 base and J by 8 bases, with 11 bases between the two germline ends. CDR3 length: 13 residues. CDR3 nucleotides: TGTGCCAGCAGCTTAGATCAAGGTGGGGGCTACACCTTC. Protein product: CASSLDQGGGYTF.

The V and J genes are TRBV19 and TRBJ1-5, with 10 bases lining up with TRBD1. Germline-derived CDR1 and CDR2 are LNHDA and SQIVND (reference sequence). V shed 4 bases and J 6 bases; nucleotides not matched to a gene: 6. There are 15 residues in the CDR3. The CDR3 here is CASSKDRGVTQPQHF. The DNA for the CDR3 is TGTGCCAGTAGTAAGGACAGGGGGGTCACTCAGCCCCAGCATTTT.

This chain joins TRBV2 and TRBJ2-5; D not resolved. From germline, CDR1 is SNHLY and CDR2 FYNNEI. The CDR3 extends over 14 amino acids. Trimming took off 6 bases at V and 7 bases at J, with 18 bases between the two ends. CDR3 residues: CASRDEGILGTQYF. In DNA form, the CDR3 reads TGTGCCAGCAGGGACGAAGGGATATTAGGGACCCAGTACTTC. The whole variable domain, filled in from reference TRBV2 and TRBJ2-5, reads EPEVTQTPSHQVTQMGQEVILRCVPISNHLYFYWYRQILGQKVEFLVSFYNNEISEKSEIFDDQFSVERPDGSNFTLKIRSTKLEDSAMYFCASRDEGILGTQYFGPGTRLLVL.

This rearrangement joins TRBV12-3 or TRBV12-4 to TRBJ2-3, with D unresolved. With 3 bases removed from V and 2 bases from J, the gap between germline ends came to 6 bases. The CDR3 contains 13 residues. The CDR3 DNA reads as TGTGCCAGCAGTTTCCGCATCACAGATACGCAGTATTTT. Its protein product is CASSFRITDTQYF.

This chain uses TRBV12-3 or TRBV12-4 with TRBJ2-6, with D uncertain. V lost 8 bases to trimming and J lost 2 bases, with 7 bases between them. The CDR3 covers 13 residues. CDR3 amino acids: CASALTGANVLTF. The CDR3 coding sequence is TGTGCCAGCGCTTTGACTGGGGCCAACGTCCTGACTTTC.

The rearrangement links TRBV14 to TRBJ2-7; D perhaps matches TRBD1 (6 bases). The CDR3 runs 17 residues. CDR1 and CDR2 from the germline V gene are SGHDN and FVKESK. The V and J ends lost 0 bases and 2 bases respectively, with 17 bases between them. The CDR3 reads CASSQDLDSLLTYEQYF. For the CDR3, the DNA is TGTGCCAGCAGCCAAGATTTGGACAGTTTACTAACCTACGAGCAGTACTTC.

The genes are TRBV5-1 and TRBJ1-5; TRBD1 is a possible D gene (6 bases). Trimming removed 0 bases from V and 4 bases from J, with 11 bases in between. The CDR3 is 15 amino acids. CDR1 and CDR2 (germline): SGHRS, YFSETQ. In DNA form, the CDR3 reads TGCGCCAGCAGCTTGGCGTGGGGGCCGAATCAGCCCCAGCATTTT. Its protein product is CASSLAWGPNQPQHF.

The chain employs TRBV7-2 and TRBJ2-7, with D maybe TRBD1 (6 bases). V gave up 1 base and J gave up 1 base, with 11 bases separating them. The CDR3 length is 15 residues. CDR1 and CDR2 from the germline V gene are SGHTA and FQGNSA. CDR3 protein: CASSLGGGQSYEQYF. The CDR3 DNA is TGTGCCAGCAGCTTAGGAGGGGGTCAATCCTACGAGCAGTACTTC.

The V gene is TRBV19, the J gene TRBJ1-5; TRBD1 matches at 9 bases. J gave up 5 bases and V 3 bases, and 17 bases lay outside the gene matches. Germline CDR1 reads LNHDA; CDR2 reads SQIVND (reference sequence). This CDR3 spans 19 amino acids. CDR3 in DNA: TGTGCCAGTAGTATTCGGGACAGGGCCCTTGGTAGCTCTGATCAGCCCCAGCATTTT. This gives the protein CASSIRDRALGSSDQPQHF.

The chain recombines TRBV21-1 with TRBJ1-1. TRBV21-1 represents a pseudogene. The CDR3 runs to 14 residues. The CDR3 protein is CASGEHRVGTEAFF. CDR3 DNA sequence: TGTGCCAGCGGCGAACACCGGGTCGGCACTGAAGCTTTCTTT.

As regards this clone: The same CDR3 arises from other DNA sequences in this sample as well. The chain is built from TRBV2 and TRBJ2-7; D is undetermined. V lost 5 bases, J lost 3 bases, and 5 bases lay in between. Germline-derived CDR1 and CDR2 are SNHLY and FYNNEI. CDR3 length: 11 residues. The CDR3 sequence is CASSPFYEQYF. CDR3 bases: TGTGCCAGCAGTCCTTTCTACGAGCAGTACTTC.

V and J are TRBV7-8 and TRBJ1-1; the D gene is possibly TRBD1 (6 bases). This CDR3 spans 16 amino acids. Germline values: CDR1 SGHVS, CDR2 FQNEAQ. V lost 5 bases and J lost 4, with 20 bases in between. The DNA for the CDR3 is TGTGCCAGCAGCCCCTCCCGACAGGCCCCGAGCACTGAAGCTTTCTTT. Amino acids: CASSPSRQAPSTEAFF.

CDR3 loop: CASSTGLAGWETQYF. The CDR3 DNA is TGTGCCAGCAGCACCGGACTAGCGGGGTGGGAGACCCAGTACTTC. This chain connects TRBV11-2 to TRBJ2-5; 12 bases are a match to TRBD2. The CDR3 covers 15 residues. Germline lookup yields CDR1 SGHAT and CDR2 FQNNGV. The V and J ends lost 5 bases and 5 bases, in that order; junction bases with no gene match: 6.